The clone carrying this T cell receptor (beta chain) has a handful of counts. Its antigen is unidentified. This record belongs to a study of blood T cells in healthy people across ages. The study's findings and limits: Across the age range, TCR beta diversity per million T cells fell in a roughly linear way.

A second about 7 to 11 cycle PCR used barcoded and J-beta primers. TCRdb recomputed calls from the 5' RACE reads with MiXCR, one row per CDR3 protein. The data hold around 1,000,000 distinct CDR3 sequences, with approximately 25% observed a single time. This CDR3 region has 14 residues. The germline V gene encodes CDR1 MNHNY and CDR2 SVGAGI (reference sequence). Trimming cost V 5 bases and J 3 bases; bases outside gene matches: 5. Separately, the same data were catalogued under a study of T cells of mothers and their children. That source adds: Related pairs of mothers and children showed slightly higher, non-significant overlap versus unrelated pairs.

The receptor's source is a girl aged 2 to 9 in good health. The sample taken for sequencing was blood. The rearrangement links TRBV6-6 to TRBJ2-7; 9 nucleotides agree with TRBD2. As DNA, the CDR3 is TGTGCCAGCAGTACCGGGACTAGCAGCTACGAGCAGTACTTC. Translating gives CASSTGTSSYEQYF.